This TCR beta chain emerged from a study of blood T cell repertoires in COVID-19. As handled by the study authors: Estimates of nucleated cell counts were drawn from the amplification of reference gene primers. Assay: immunoSEQ multiplex PCR; the TCRdb copy retains only in-frame clones and omits some. From that table come the V and J calls and clone size; the DNA was used to work out D and trimming. The table includes 200,000 to 250,000 clones, around 87% detected once. V was pared by 5 bases and J by 11 bases, with 12 bases between. The CDR3 runs 11 residues. Germline loops: CDR1 SGHTA, CDR2 FQGNSA. The sample taken for sequencing was peripheral blood. The receptor was derived from a woman in her sixties or seventies with active or convalescent COVID-19. The V call is TRBV7-2, the J call TRBJ1-1, with D uncertain. The CDR3 here is CASSPIPGAFF. The CDR3 DNA sequence: TGTGCCAGCAGCCCCATCCCGGGGGCTTTCTTT.